A selection of T cell receptor beta chains follows, all from one sample in a study of T cell changes during pregnancy in multiple sclerosis. Measured with immunoSEQ multiplex PCR; TCRdb has only the in-frame clones, and not every one. In the table there are roughly 68,000 clones, 92% of which are singletons. Sample: peripheral blood, taken in the second trimester of pregnancy. The receptors derive from a female donor in good health, enrolled as a control in a pregnancy study. CDR3s include the opening cysteine and the closing phenylalanine or tryptophan. The D gene is left open where the match is weak.

CDR3 protein: CASSDGQGGQPQHF; V gene: TRBV9; D gene: TRBD1
CDR3 protein: CASSPTGVPNYGYTF; V gene: TRBV6-6; D gene: -
CDR3 protein: CASSRKTGGEVSEQETQYF; V gene: TRBV28; D gene: TRBD1
CDR3 protein: CASSEAGETGELFF; V gene: TRBV2; D gene: -
CDR3 protein: CASTLAGGQYYEQYF; V gene: TRBV5-1; D gene: TRBD1
CDR3 protein: CASSLTVGGQETQYF; V gene: TRBV7-8; D gene: TRBD2
CDR3 protein: CASSPISGNTIYF; V gene: TRBV4-1; D gene: -
CDR3 protein: CASSLGSGYGYTF; V gene: TRBV13; D gene: -
CDR3 protein: CASSLETGNYGYTF; V gene: TRBV11-3; D gene: TRBD1
CDR3 protein: CSVLRNTDTQYF; V gene: TRBV29-1; D gene: -
CDR3 protein: CASSLQGANRGTGELFF; V gene: TRBV5-1; D gene: -
CDR3 protein: CASSADRGRWGEQYF; V gene: TRBV7-6; D gene: TRBD1
CDR3 protein: CASSLAWTDRTDTQYF; V gene: TRBV5-6; D gene: -
CDR3 protein: CASSQEEGGYEQYF; V gene: TRBV4-2; D gene: -
CDR3 protein: CASSRDRTGNTIYF; V gene: TRBV6-5; D gene: -
CDR3 protein: CASSENGAADTQYF; V gene: TRBV6-4; D gene: -
CDR3 protein: CASSLQGNQGEKLFF; V gene: TRBV9; D gene: -
CDR3 protein: CASSSPGQGGYGYTF; V gene: TRBV19; D gene: TRBD1
CDR3 protein: CASSRDRDQETQYF; V gene: TRBV6-5; D gene: TRBD1
CDR3 protein: CASSLALLKGGGEAFF; V gene: TRBV7-2; D gene: -
CDR3 protein: CASSFSTGRGGYTF; V gene: TRBV28; D gene: TRBD1
CDR3 protein: CASSPLAESTDTQYF; V gene: TRBV6-1; D gene: TRBD2
CDR3 protein: CASSTGTGGFQETQYF; V gene: TRBV2; D gene: TRBD1